The clone carrying this TCR beta chain was counted only a few times. Its target is unknown. This entry belongs to a study of T cells after yellow fever vaccination. Study observations and caveats: Most clones from primary vaccination were detected again post-booster (around 96% CD4, about 88% CD8). Repertoires obtained by FACS sorting could include abundant clonotypes that entered as contaminants from the bulk population.

The ends were cut back, 1 base at V and 4 bases at J, with 16 bases in the middle. The CDR3 runs to 15 residues. Germline-derived CDR1 and CDR2 are DFQATT and SNEGSKA (reference sequence). MiXCR, applied by TCRdb to the 5' RACE reads, yields one record per CDR3 protein. In the table there are hundreds of thousands of distinct CDR3 sequences, about 12% of which are singletons. This clonotype originated in a man aged 25-40 years who received the YFV17D yellow fever vaccine. Specimen: PBMCs, collected on the day of the yellow fever booster vaccination. J is TRBJ2-5 and V is TRBV20-1; D gene unclear. Here the CDR3 DNA reads TGCAGTGCTAGAGCCCCAGAAGGGTTCCTAGAGACCCAGTACTTC. Its translation: CSARAPEGFLETQYF.